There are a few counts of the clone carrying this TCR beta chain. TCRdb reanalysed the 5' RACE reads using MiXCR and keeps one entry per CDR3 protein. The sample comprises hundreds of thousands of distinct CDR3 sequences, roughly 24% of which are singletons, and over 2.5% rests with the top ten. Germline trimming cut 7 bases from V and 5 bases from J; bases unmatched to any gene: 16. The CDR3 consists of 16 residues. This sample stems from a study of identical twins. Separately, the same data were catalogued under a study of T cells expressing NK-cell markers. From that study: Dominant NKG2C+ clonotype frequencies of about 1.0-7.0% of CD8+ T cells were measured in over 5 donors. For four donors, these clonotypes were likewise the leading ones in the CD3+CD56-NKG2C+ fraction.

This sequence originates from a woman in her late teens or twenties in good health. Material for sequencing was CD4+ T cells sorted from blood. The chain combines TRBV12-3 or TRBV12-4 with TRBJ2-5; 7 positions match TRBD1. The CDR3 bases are TGTGCCAGCACCAGAGGAGAGACAGGGTGGATGGAGACCCAGTACTTC. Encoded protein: CASTRGETGWMETQYF.